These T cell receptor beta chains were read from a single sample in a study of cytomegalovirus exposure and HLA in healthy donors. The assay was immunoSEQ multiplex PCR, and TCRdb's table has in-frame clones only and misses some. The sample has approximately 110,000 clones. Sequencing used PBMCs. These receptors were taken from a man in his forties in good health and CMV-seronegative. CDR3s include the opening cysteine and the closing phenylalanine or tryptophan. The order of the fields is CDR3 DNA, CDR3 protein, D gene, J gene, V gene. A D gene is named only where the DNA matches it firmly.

TGTGCCAGCAGTGCCGGACAGGCCAACTATGGCTACACCTTC	CASSAGQANYGYTF	TRBD1	TRBJ1-2	TRBV6-1
TGTGCCAGCAGCCCGTTAGGCGGCTATGGCTACACCTTC	CASSPLGGYGYTF	-	TRBJ1-2	TRBV7-2
TGCAGCGTTGTAGCGGGAGGACCGTCGGGGGAGCAGTACTTC	CSVVAGGPSGEQYF	TRBD2	TRBJ2-7	TRBV29-1
TGTGCCAGCAGTTACAGGACAGGGACTAACACCGGGGAGCTGTTTTTT	CASSYRTGTNTGELFF	TRBD1	TRBJ2-2	TRBV6-5
TGTGCCAGCAGTGACTCGGGGATAGGGGCGGACACTGAAGCTTTCTTT	CASSDSGIGADTEAFF	-	TRBJ1-1	TRBV6-4
TGTGCCAGCTCACCACCTGAGGGCTCCTCATACGAGCAGTACTTC	CASSPPEGSSYEQYF	-	TRBJ2-7	TRBV18
TGTGCCAGCAGCTTAATACAGGCGGCCTACGAGCAGTACTTC	CASSLIQAAYEQYF	-	TRBJ2-7	TRBV7-2
TGTGCCAGCAGAGATGCGGGTCGGGAGGCCTACAATGAGCAGTTCTTC	CASRDAGREAYNEQFF	TRBD2	TRBJ2-1	TRBV11-2
TGCGCCAGCAGCTTAGTTGGCTTACCGGGGGACACCATATATTTT	CASSLVGLPGDTIYF	-	TRBJ1-3	TRBV5-1
TGCGCCAGCAGTGACCTCCGGGACATAGGGGCTTTCTTT	CASSDLRDIGAFF	-	TRBJ1-1	TRBV10-1
TGTGCCAGTAGACAAGAGGGCGGGAGATACACTGAAGCTTTCTTT	CASRQEGGRYTEAFF	-	TRBJ1-1	TRBV19
TGTGCCAGCACCCCCCCCTTGCTGGGGGGATTAGGCTACGAGCAGTACTTC	CASTPPLLGGLGYEQYF	-	TRBJ2-7	TRBV7-9
TGTGCCAGCGGCAATTATAGGGGGTCCTACAATGAGCAGTTCTTC	CASGNYRGSYNEQFF	-	TRBJ2-1	TRBV19
TGTGCCAGTAGCCTGAAATGGGGACTAGGAGCACAGGGGGAGACCCAGTACTTC	CASSLKWGLGAQGETQYF	-	TRBJ2-5	TRBV19
TGCGCCAGCAGCTCCTCGGACCAAGAGACCCAGTACTTC	CASSSSDQETQYF	-	TRBJ2-5	TRBV5-1
TGTGCCAGCAGCCCAGGGGGGACTTTCCCAGGGACCGGGGAGCTGTTTTTT	CASSPGGTFPGTGELFF	-	TRBJ2-2	TRBV28
TGTGCCAGCAGCTTTGAGGGGGAGCTGTTTTTT	CASSFEGELFF	-	TRBJ2-2	TRBV7-3
TGTGCCAGCAGCCCACGAACAGGCTCCTACGAGCAGTACTTC	CASSPRTGSYEQYF	-	TRBJ2-7	TRBV7-3
TGTGCCAGCAGTGTGGACAGTACCTACGAGCAGTACTTC	CASSVDSTYEQYF	-	TRBJ2-7	TRBV2
TGTGCCAGTAGTGCCTACACTAGCGGGAGTGGGTACGAGCAGTACTTC	CASSAYTSGSGYEQYF	TRBD2	TRBJ2-7	TRBV19
TGTGCCAGCAGCCGGACAGTACAAGAGACCCAGTACTTC	CASSRTVQETQYF	-	TRBJ2-5	TRBV11-3
TGTGCCAGCACCCAGAGGGAAAAACTGTTTTTT	CASTQREKLFF	-	TRBJ1-4	TRBV28
TGCGCCAGCAGCTTGGATACTAGCGGGAACCTCCTTACCTACGAGCAGTACTTC	CASSLDTSGNLLTYEQYF	TRBD2	TRBJ2-7	TRBV5-1
TGTGCCTGGAGTACACGCCGAGCGGGAAAGCACAAGGAGACCCAGTACTTC	CAWSTRRAGKHKETQYF	TRBD2	TRBJ2-5	TRBV30
TGTGCCATCAGCGGCGACATAACTTCAAAGGACACCATATATTTT	CAISGDITSKDTIYF	-	TRBJ1-3	TRBV10-3
TGTGCCATCAGTGACCCGCTAGCGGGCTTGAACACCGGGGAGCTGTTTTTT	CAISDPLAGLNTGELFF	TRBD2	TRBJ2-2	TRBV10-3
TGTGCCAGCACCTCCCTCTATGCGGGGGGAGCTTCCTACGAGCAGTACTTC	CASTSLYAGGASYEQYF	TRBD2	TRBJ2-7	TRBV28
TGTGCCAGCAGCTTAGGGGCTTCCTACAATGAGCAGTTCTTC	CASSLGASYNEQFF	-	TRBJ2-1	TRBV7-9
TGCGCCAGCAGCCGAGCGGGAGGCGTATACAATGAGCAGTTCTTC	CASSRAGGVYNEQFF	TRBD2	TRBJ2-1	TRBV5-1
TGTGCCAGCAGCTTGTATAGCACAGATACGCAGTATTTT	CASSLYSTDTQYF	-	TRBJ2-3	TRBV5-4
TGTGCCAGCAGCAACAGGGCTGGGACAACTAATGAAAAACTGTTTTTT	CASSNRAGTTNEKLFF	-	TRBJ1-4	TRBV7-8
TGTGCCAGTAGTTTCGGGACAGGGTTAAGGACAGATACGCAGTATTTT	CASSFGTGLRTDTQYF	TRBD1	TRBJ2-3	TRBV19
TGTGCCAGCAGCCCCTCCCTAGCGGCGACAGATACGCAGTATTTT	CASSPSLAATDTQYF	TRBD2	TRBJ2-3	TRBV6-5